Listed here are 24 T cell receptor beta chains from one sample, sequenced in a study of Graves' ophthalmopathy and Graves' hyperthyroidism. For repertoire sequencing, the TCR beta CDR3 regions were amplified from RNA transcripts. The library came from an HTBI-primed first-round RT-PCR and a second-round multiplex PCR. TCRdb recomputed calls from the multiplex PCR reads with MiXCR, one row per CDR3 protein. The sample includes 600,000 to 650,000 distinct CDR3 sequences, about a fifth of them seen just once. The sequenced material came from peripheral blood. The receptors were sampled from a woman aged 18-29 years with stable Graves' hyperthyroidism. Some clones in this sample may be carry-over from other donors' samples.

The V and J genes are TRBV28 and TRBJ2-7; D remains unclear. The CDR3 is 11 residues long. V was cut by 6 bases and J by 5 bases, with 8 bases left in between. Germline lookup yields CDR1 MDHEN and CDR2 SYDVKM. DNA of the CDR3: TGTGCCAGCAGCCGTCAGCACGAGCAGTACTTC. Its protein is CASSRQHEQYF. Full variable domain (missing parts from reference TRBV28 and TRBJ2-7): DVKVTQSSRYLVKRTGEKVFLECVQDMDHENMFWYRQDPGLGLRLIYFSYDVKMKEKGDIPEGYSVSREKKERFSLILESASTNQTSMYLCASSRQHEQYFGPGTRLTVT.

This clonotype was seen just once. V is TRBV5-1 and J is TRBJ1-6, with 7 bases that match TRBD1. Germline V CDR1 and CDR2: SGHRS, YFSETQ. With 2 bases clipped from V and 11 bases from J, the junction kept 19 bases outside the gene matches. This CDR3 contains 18 residues. CDR3 loop: CASSLWLRGREVVAPLHF. CDR3 nucleotide sequence: TGCGCCAGCAGCTTATGGCTTAGGGGGCGCGAAGTGGTTGCACCCCTCCACTTT.

This chain connects TRBV20-1 to TRBJ1-5; D call uncertain. V was clipped by 6 bases and J by 5 bases, with 14 bases between them. The CDR3 sequence is 13 residues long. The V gene's germline CDR1 is DFQATT and CDR2 SNEGSKA (reference sequence). The CDR3 nucleotides read TGCAGTGCCCAAAATGACGGTGATCAGCCCCAGCATTTT. Its protein product is CSAQNDGDQPQHF.

This clonotype has ten or more counts. The CDR3 here is CATSREVQGWNEQFF. CDR3 nucleotide sequence: TGTGCCACCAGCAGAGAGGTTCAGGGATGGAATGAGCAGTTCTTC. The rearrangement links TRBV15 to TRBJ2-1, with D possibly matching TRBD1 (5 bases). Germline lookup yields CDR1 LNHNV and CDR2 YYDKDF (reference sequence). Trimming removed 0 bases from V and 7 bases from J, with 13 bases in between. This CDR3 contains 15 residues.

This clonotype was detected ten times or more. V usage is TRBV15 and J usage is TRBJ1-3; maybe TRBD1 (6 bases). The CDR3 loop spans 15 amino acids. Deletions cut 0 bases from V and 3 bases from J, with 9 bases between. Germline-derived CDR1 and CDR2 are LNHNV and YYDKDF (reference sequence). The CDR3 reads CATSRDGGGGNTIYF. The CDR3, as DNA: TGTGCCACCAGCAGAGATGGAGGGGGTGGAAACACCATATATTTT.

This clonotype was seen many times. The CDR3 sequence is CASSLGDRGRGQPQHF. The CDR3, as DNA: TGTGCCAGCAGCTTAGGTGACAGGGGGCGCGGTCAGCCCCAGCATTTT. The chain combines TRBV7-9 with TRBJ1-5, with TRBD1 matching over 10 bases. Trimming took 1 base from V and 6 from J; bases not matched to a gene: 6. This CDR3 comprises 16 residues. Germline CDR1 reads SEHNR; CDR2 reads FQNEAQ (reference sequence).

The chain joins TRBV12-3 or TRBV12-4 to TRBJ1-5; a possible D gene is TRBD1 (6 bases). The CDR3 runs to 13 residues. Trimming cost V 9 bases and J 9 bases, with 18 bases left between them. The CDR3 region is CASKTQGTGPQHF. Here the CDR3 DNA reads TGTGCCAGTAAAACACAGGGCACGGGGCCCCAGCATTTT.

The CDR3 protein is CASSMDAGYEQYF. CDR3 coding DNA: TGTGCCAGCAGCATGGACGCCGGATACGAGCAGTACTTC. The chain joins TRBV11-3 to TRBJ2-7; D not certain. V lost 5 bases and J 4 bases, leaving 12 bases between the germline ends. Germline V lookup: CDR1 SGHNT, CDR2 YENEEA. The CDR3 contains 13 residues.

This chain links TRBV12-3 or TRBV12-4 with TRBJ2-5; TRBD2 aligns across 13 bases. V lost 6 bases to trimming and J lost 5 bases; unmatched junction nucleotides: 6. The CDR3 sequence is 15 residues long. CDR3 bases: TGTGCCAGCAGACGGACTAGCGGGAGTGGGGAGACCCAGTACTTC. Its protein product is CASRRTSGSGETQYF.

This clonotype appeared many times. The CDR3 nucleotides are TGTGCCAGCACCCGGACACCCAGATACGAGCAGTACTTC. The encoded protein is CASTRTPRYEQYF. This chain uses TRBV6-2 or TRBV6-3 with TRBJ2-7; D is perhaps TRBD1 (5 bases). In germline, CDR1 is MNHEY, CDR2 SVGEGT. V lost 7 bases and J lost 4, with 14 bases in between. This CDR3 region has 13 residues.

This clonotype was found many times. The rearrangement uses TRBV7-9 and TRBJ1-5; the D is unclear. The V end lost 4 bases, the J end lost 2 bases, and 9 bases lay between the germline ends. This CDR3 region has 14 residues. CDR1 is SEHNR and CDR2 is FQNEAQ in the germline V gene (reference sequence). CDR3 region: CASSSDGGNQPQHF. CDR3 coding DNA: TGTGCCAGCAGCTCGGACGGAGGCAATCAGCCCCAGCATTTT.

This clonotype was detected ten times or more. This rearrangement joins TRBV9 to TRBJ1-1; no reliable D call. The CDR3 is 15 residues long. Germline CDR1 is SGDLS and CDR2 is YYNGEE. The V end lost 4 bases, the J end lost 3 bases, and 16 bases lay between the germline ends. The CDR3 nucleotides are TGTGCCAGCAGCCCGAGGGCCTCCTGGGACACTGAAGCTTTCTTT. Its protein product is CASSPRASWDTEAFF. Looking up the rest from reference TRBV9 and TRBJ1-1 gives the full variable domain: DSGVTQTPKHLITATGQRVTLRCSPRSGDLSVYWYQQSLDQGLQFLIQYYNGEERAKGNILERFSAQQFPDLHSELNLSSLELGDSALYFCASSPRASWDTEAFFGQGTRLTVV.

The chain couples TRBV6-1 to TRBJ1-1, with D unclear. Per germline, CDR1 MNHNS and CDR2 SASEGT. The CDR3 runs to 11 residues. V gave up 7 bases and J gave up 6 bases, with 9 bases separating them. As DNA, the CDR3 is TGTGCCAGCACCGAGACCCCTGAAGCTTTCTTT. As protein: CASTETPEAFF.

This chain connects TRBV3-1 to TRBJ2-2; D not certain. The CDR3 length is 15 residues. Per germline, CDR1 LGHDT and CDR2 YNNKEL (reference sequence). Trimming took off 0 bases at V and 4 bases at J, with 9 bases between the two ends. CDR3 region: CASSQDGLSTGELFF. DNA for the CDR3: TGTGCCAGCAGCCAAGACGGGTTGAGCACCGGGGAGCTGTTTTTT. The full variable domain, its missing parts supplied by reference TRBV3-1 and TRBJ2-2, is DTAVSQTPKYLVTQMGNDKSIKCEQNLGHDTMYWYKQDSKKFLKIMFSYNNKELIINETVPNRFSPKSPDKAHLNLHINSLELGDSAVYFCASSQDGLSTGELFFGEGSRLTVL.

The table lists this clonotype with many counts. This sequence joins TRBV12-3 or TRBV12-4 and TRBJ2-4; D is perhaps TRBD1 or TRBD2 (6 bases each). The CDR3 runs 16 residues. V lost 3 bases and J 2 bases, leaving 14 bases between the germline ends. This CDR3 is CASSLMGGLTKNIQYF. Written as DNA, the CDR3 is TGTGCCAGCAGTTTGATGGGGGGCCTTACCAAAAACATTCAGTACTTC.

This clonotype was counted ten times or more. The genes are TRBV20-1 and TRBJ1-1, with D maybe TRBD1 (6 bases). The CDR3 has 14 amino acids. Germline V gene sequence: CDR1 DFQATT, CDR2 SNEGSKA (reference sequence). V gave up 3 bases and J gave up 8 bases, with 19 bases separating them. CDR3 amino acids: CSARPAGVGHEAFF. CDR3 coding DNA: TGCAGTGCTAGGCCAGCGGGGGTGGGACACGAAGCTTTCTTT.

A note on this clonotype: A much larger clone differs from this one at a single base, so this may be a read error. The genes are TRBV11-2 and TRBJ1-3, with D maybe TRBD1 (5 bases). Between the trimmed V and J ends, which lost 5 bases and 1 base, there was a span of 15 bases. Germline V CDR1 and CDR2: SGHAT, FQNNGV. This CDR3 is built from 16 residues. This CDR3 is CASSAHPGSSGNTIYF. Here the CDR3 DNA reads TGTGCCAGCAGCGCCCATCCAGGGTCTTCTGGAAACACCATATATTTT.

V gene TRBV6-1 combines with J gene TRBJ1-1; 9 bases map to TRBD1. CDR3 length equals 15 residues. V shed 4 bases, J shed 1 base, and the junction held 4 bases outside the gene matches. Germline V gene sequence: CDR1 MNHNS, CDR2 SASEGT. The CDR3 DNA is TGTGCCAGCAGTGCTCTGACAGGGGGGAACACTGAAGCTTTCTTT. This gives the protein CASSALTGGNTEAFF.

In its sample, this clonotype was seen many times. J is TRBJ1-3 and V is TRBV12-3 or TRBV12-4, with D unresolved. This CDR3 contains 14 residues. Trimming removed 6 bases from V and 3 bases from J, with 12 bases in between. The CDR3 DNA is TGTGCCAGCAGCTGGGGTGGTGGTGGAAACACCATATATTTT. Protein sequence: CASSWGGGGNTIYF.

The chain couples TRBV18 to TRBJ1-1; D call uncertain. Looked up from germline, CDR1 is KGHSH and CDR2 is LQKENI. Trimming cost V 6 bases and J 7 bases, with 15 bases left between them. The CDR3 loop spans 13 amino acids. DNA of the CDR3: TGTGCCAGCTCGCCGGCACCTGCCGATGAAGCTTTCTTT. Protein product: CASSPAPADEAFF.

This chain uses TRBV6-1 with TRBJ1-1; 8 bases fit TRBD1. The length of the CDR3 is 16 residues. In germline, CDR1 is MNHNS, CDR2 SASEGT. The V segment lost 8 bases and the J segment 1 base; nucleotides outside the gene matches: 12. The CDR3 DNA reads as TGTGCCAGCTGGGACCCGGGACAGGTACGGAACACTGAAGCTTTCTTT. Residues: CASWDPGQVRNTEAFF.

The table lists this clonotype with many counts. This chain uses TRBV11-2 with TRBJ2-2, with D unclear. The length of the CDR3 is 14 residues. The germline CDR1 and CDR2 sequences are SGHAT and FQNNGV. V lost 5 bases and J 1 base, leaving 8 bases between the germline ends. CDR3 residues: CASSDRLNTGELFF. The CDR3 nucleotides read TGTGCCAGCAGCGACCGACTGAACACCGGGGAGCTGTTTTTT.

The table lists this clonotype with many counts. The chain has TRBV6-5 and TRBJ2-4, with D perhaps TRBD1 or TRBD2 (6 bases each). Trimming removed 2 bases from V and 11 bases from J, with 13 bases in between. Germline V lookup: CDR1 MNHEY, CDR2 SVGAGI. The CDR3 runs 13 residues. CDR3 protein: CASSYGGTTFQYF. The DNA for the CDR3 is TGTGCCAGCAGTTACGGCGGGACAACTTTTCAGTACTTC.

This clonotype was observed many times. The V and J genes are TRBV3-1 and TRBJ2-7; tentative D call: TRBD2 (6 bases). The CDR3 covers 15 residues. Per germline, CDR1 LGHDT and CDR2 YNNKEL (reference sequence). V dropped 1 base and J dropped 2 bases, with 12 bases sitting between them. The CDR3 sequence: CASSQGAGLPYEQYF. As DNA, the CDR3 is TGTGCCAGCAGCCAAGGAGCGGGCCTACCCTACGAGCAGTACTTC.